This entry lists 16 T cell receptor beta chains sequenced from one sample in a study of Graves' ophthalmopathy and Graves' hyperthyroidism. The study amplified TCR beta CDR3 regions using RNA transcripts. The library came from an HTBI-primed first-round RT-PCR and a second-round multiplex PCR. TCRdb redid the calling of the multiplex PCR reads with MiXCR, one entry per CDR3 protein. This table holds 350,000 to 450,000 distinct CDR3 sequences, approximately 21% found once. The material sequenced was peripheral blood. Source of these receptors: a woman younger than 35 with stable Graves' hyperthyroidism.

This clonotype was recorded many times. DNA for the CDR3: TGTGCCACCAGTGAGCTAGGCACAGATACGCAGTATTTT. Encoded protein: CATSELGTDTQYF. The gene calls are TRBV24-1 and TRBJ2-3, with unresolved D. Trimming shortened V by 4 bases and J by 1 base, and 5 bases separated the two germline ends. This CDR3 is built from 13 residues. The germline V gene has CDR1 KGHDR and CDR2 SFDVKD.

V usage is TRBV20-1 and J usage is TRBJ2-5; the D is unclear. V lost 8 bases to trimming and J lost 4 bases, with 14 bases between them. The CDR3 is made up of 12 amino acids. Germline loops: CDR1 DFQATT, CDR2 SNEGSKA (reference sequence). The CDR3 loop reads CSSQAWVETQYF. Written as DNA, the CDR3 is TGCAGTTCGCAAGCCTGGGTAGAGACCCAGTACTTC.

The rearrangement links TRBV11-2 to TRBJ1-1; no firm D call. Trimming took 5 bases from V and 11 from J, leaving 15 bases between them. The CDR3 runs 12 residues. In germline, CDR1 is SGHAT, CDR2 FQNNGV. For the CDR3, the DNA is TGTGCCAGCAGCCCCAGGTTCGATGGGGCTTTCTTT. Translated, it gives CASSPRFDGAFF. The full variable domain, with the rest looked up from reference TRBV11-2 and TRBJ1-1, is EAGVAQSPRYKIIEKRQSVAFWCNPISGHATLYWYQQILGQGPKLLIQFQNNGVVDDSQLPKDRFSAERLKGVDSTLKIQPAKLEDSAVYLCASSPRFDGAFFGQGTRLTVV.

This clonotype was seen many times. DNA for the CDR3: TGCAGTGCTAGAGTGATAGCGGGAGTTCCCTACGAGCAGTACTTC. Translating gives CSARVIAGVPYEQYF. The chain employs TRBV20-1 and TRBJ2-7; 9 bases map to TRBD2. Unmatched junction bases numbered 6, after V lost 1 base and J lost 2 bases. Germline V gene data show CDR1 as DFQATT and CDR2 as SNEGSKA (reference sequence). This CDR3 has 15 amino acids.

The chain couples TRBV30 to TRBJ2-7; D not certain. With 0 bases removed from V and 3 bases from J, the gap between germline ends came to 6 bases. The CDR3 has 12 amino acids. Germline CDR1 reads GTSNPN; CDR2 reads SVGIG (reference sequence). The CDR3 coding sequence is TGTGCCTGGAGTGTATTGCTCTACGAGCAGTACTTC. Encoded protein: CAWSVLLYEQYF.

The chain combines TRBV6-5 with TRBJ1-5, with D hard to call. The V end was cut by 2 bases, the J end by 4 bases, with 9 bases between. Germline-derived CDR1 and CDR2 are MNHEY and SVGAGI. The CDR3 spans 14 residues. The CDR3 is CASSYRTGNQPQHF. CDR3 DNA: TGTGCCAGCAGTTACCGGACGGGAAATCAGCCCCAGCATTTT.

This clonotype has more than one count but fewer than ten. The chain has TRBV19 and TRBJ2-7, with 7 positions matching TRBD2. Per the germline V gene, CDR1 is LNHDA and CDR2 is SQIVND (reference sequence). This CDR3 comprises 15 residues. J gave up 1 base and V 4 bases, and 7 bases lay outside the gene matches. The CDR3 reads CASSSGRIGSYEQYF. In nucleotides, the CDR3 is TGTGCCAGTAGTAGCGGGAGAATTGGATCCTACGAGCAGTACTTC.

This clonotype was seen many times. The V and J genes are TRBV7-2 and TRBJ2-7; D is unclear. V was cut by 5 bases and J by 2 bases, with 13 bases left in between. CDR1 is SGHTA and CDR2 is FQGNSA in the germline V gene. The CDR3 runs 14 residues. The CDR3 reads CASSPPSSPYEQYF. The CDR3 DNA reads TGTGCCAGCAGCCCCCCGTCGAGCCCCTACGAGCAGTACTTC.

This clonotype was seen a few times. V usage is TRBV20-1 and J usage is TRBJ1-1, with D possibly matching TRBD1 (5 bases). The CDR3 has 14 residues. V was trimmed by 6 bases and J by 5 bases, leaving 19 bases between them. Per the germline V gene, CDR1 is DFQATT and CDR2 is SNEGSKA (reference sequence). CDR3 nucleotides: TGCAGTGCCCACCCCCCGATGGGGGGGACTGAAGCTTTCTTT. It specifies CSAHPPMGGTEAFF.

J is TRBJ2-1 and V is TRBV12-3 or TRBV12-4, with 7 bases that match TRBD2. V shed 4 bases and J 6 bases; nucleotides not matched to a gene: 3. This CDR3 is built from 13 residues. CDR3 protein: CASSWGTTNEQFF. CDR3 nucleotide sequence: TGTGCCAGCAGTTGGGGGACTACCAATGAGCAGTTCTTC.

The table lists this clonotype with many counts. The junction does not match germline at one end; this may be a read error. This chain connects TRBV6-2 or TRBV6-3 to TRBJ2-7; unclear D gene. The CDR3 spans 12 residues. Germline V lookup: CDR1 MNHEY, CDR2 SVGEGT. This CDR3 is CASSYPSHEQYF. The CDR3 region has the DNA TGTGCCAGCAGTTACCCCTCCCACGAGCAGTACTTC.

In its sample, this clonotype was seen many times. CDR3 bases: TGTGCCAGCACCTTCAGGGTAACGGGTGAAGCTTTCTTT. Translation: CASTFRVTGEAFF. The chain has TRBV27 and TRBJ1-1; D is possibly TRBD1 (5 bases). The CDR3 covers 13 residues. From germline, CDR1 is MNHEY and CDR2 SMNVEV (reference sequence). V gave up 7 bases and J gave up 7 bases, with 16 bases separating them.

This clonotype was found many times. One end of the junction fails to match germline, which may point to a read error. The chain is built from TRBV12-3 or TRBV12-4 and TRBJ2-4; D remains ambiguous. The CDR3 totals 16 residues. The DNA of the CDR3 is TGTGCCAGCAGCTCTCTTGGTGGCCTGGGGAAAAACATTAAGTACTTC. Protein sequence: CASSSLGGLGKNIKYF.

This clonotype has at least ten counts. This chain links TRBV20-1 with TRBJ2-7; 8 bases align to TRBD2. The V and J ends lost 6 bases and 3 bases, in that order; junction bases with no gene match: 7. The CDR3 loop spans 13 amino acids. Germline CDR1 reads DFQATT; CDR2 reads SNEGSKA (reference sequence). The DNA of the CDR3 is TGCAGTGCGGGGCGGGAGGTCGGCTACGAGCAGTACTTC. Translation gives CSAGREVGYEQYF.

This clonotype was seen many times. J is TRBJ2-2 and V is TRBV11-2; 10 bases line up with TRBD2. The CDR3 extends over 15 amino acids. Trimming cost V 8 bases and J 3 bases; bases outside gene matches: 6. Germline CDR1 reads SGHAT; CDR2 reads FQNNGV. CDR3 DNA sequence: TGTGCCAGCGTACTAGCGGGAAGAGACACCGGGGAGCTGTTTTTT. It yields the protein CASVLAGRDTGELFF.

This clonotype was observed many times. This sequence joins TRBV7-6 and TRBJ2-2, with TRBD1 identical over 8 bases. With 7 bases clipped from V and 1 base from J, the junction kept 20 bases outside the gene matches. This CDR3 is built from 20 residues. Germline V CDR1 and CDR2: SGHVS, FNYEAQ. The DNA of the CDR3 is TGTGCCAGCACCCACGATGCCCAACCCGGACAGGGACGGAACACCGGGGAGCTGTTTTTT. Protein: CASTHDAQPGQGRNTGELFF. Looking up the rest from reference TRBV7-6 and TRBJ2-2 gives the full variable domain: GAGVSQSPRYKVTKRGQDVALRCDPISGHVSLYWYRQALGQGPEFLTYFNYEAQQDKSGLPNDRFSAERPEGSISTLTIQRTEQRDSAMYRCASTHDAQPGQGRNTGELFFGEGSRLTVL.